The 25 T cell receptor beta chains below were found in one sample sequenced in a study of cytomegalovirus exposure and HLA in healthy donors (dated by TCRdb to about 2017). Receptors were amplified or captured by the immunoSEQ multiplex PCR assay. For the multiplex PCR, a mixture combining 60 forward primers for TCR Vbeta segments and 13 reverse primers for TCR Jbeta segments was used. Held by TCRdb, this immuneACCESS table contains in-frame sequences only and omits some clones. Under half of the omission traces to an unresolved V gene where checked; the cause of the rest is unknown. Recorded for this sample are 110,000 or so clones; 60% to 80% of them occurred a single time. The top ten clones comprise more than 15% of the sample. The sample consisted of PBMCs. The receptors were sampled from a man aged 50-59 years in good health and CMV-seropositive.

This clone appeared a single time. V is TRBV28 and J is TRBJ2-7, with TRBD2 matching over 7 bases. Germline assignment: CDR1 MDHEN and CDR2 SYDVKM. This CDR3 comprises 14 residues. With V trimmed by 6 bases and J by 3 bases, 8 bases remained unmatched. The CDR3 DNA reads as TGTGCCAGCAGCTCAGCGGGGCCCGACTACGAGCAGTACTTC. It is translated as CASSSAGPDYEQYF.

The rearrangement uses TRBV2 and TRBJ1-5, with TRBD1 matching 8 bases. The CDR3 covers 14 residues. The V gene end was trimmed by 6 bases and the J gene end by 4 bases; junction bases not matched to a gene: 5. Per the germline V gene, CDR1 is SNHLY and CDR2 is FYNNEI. The CDR3 bases are TGTGCCAGCAGCCAAGGACAGGGAAATCAGCCCCAGCATTTT. This encodes CASSQGQGNQPQHF.

The J gene is TRBJ2-1, the V gene TRBV28, with TRBD2 matching 14 bases. J lost 7 bases, V lost 5 bases, and 10 bases had no gene match. The CDR3 has 17 residues. Germline V gene lookup returns CDR1 MDHEN and CDR2 SYDVKM. The CDR3 DNA reads TGTGCCAGCAGTGCCGGACTAGCGGGAGGCGTGGGGAATGAGCAGTTCTTC. Its protein is CASSAGLAGGVGNEQFF.

The chain has TRBV28 and TRBJ2-2; D is perhaps TRBD1 (6 bases). The CDR3 runs 14 residues. Germline CDR1 reads MDHEN; CDR2 reads SYDVKM. The V end lost 3 bases, the J end lost 4 bases, and 9 bases lay between the germline ends. The CDR3 spells CASSLGTFTGELFF. CDR3 bases: TGTGCCAGCAGTTTGGGGACATTCACCGGGGAGCTGTTTTTT.

The DNA of the CDR3 is TGTGCCATCAGTGGACACTCTGGGGCCAACGTCCTGACTTTC. This sequence encodes CAISGHSGANVLTF. The rearrangement joins TRBV10-3 to TRBJ2-6, with D unresolved. The CDR3 has 14 residues. Trimming removed 4 bases from V and 0 bases from J, with 4 bases in between. Germline V gene data show CDR1 as ENHRY and CDR2 as SYGVKD.

The V call is TRBV19, the J call TRBJ2-6; 16 bases fit TRBD2. V lost 8 bases and J lost 3; bases outside the gene matches: 4. Per the germline V gene, CDR1 is LNHDA and CDR2 is SQIVND (reference sequence). This CDR3 contains 17 residues. CDR3 bases: TGTGCCAGTCGGGGACTAGCGGGAGGGCTTGGGGCCAACGTCCTGACTTTC. Protein product: CASRGLAGGLGANVLTF. Full variable domain (outside the CDR3, taken from reference TRBV19 and TRBJ2-6): DGGITQSPKYLFRKEGQNVTLSCEQNLNHDAMYWYRQDPGQGLRLIYYSQIVNDFQKGDIAEGYSVSREKKESFPLTVTSAQKNPTAFYLCASRGLAGGLGANVLTFGAGSRLTVL.

The V and J genes are TRBV28 and TRBJ1-1, with TRBD1 matching 7 bases. The V gene's germline CDR1 is MDHEN and CDR2 SYDVKM. Trimming at V came to 7 bases and at J to 1 base, leaving 12 bases not matched to a gene. The CDR3 length is 16 residues. The CDR3 coding sequence is TGTGCCAGCACCACCCCAGGGGGAAGTGCGAACACTGAAGCTTTCTTT. Translating gives CASTTPGGSANTEAFF.

The rearrangement links TRBV7-2 to TRBJ2-5; 14 nucleotides line up with TRBD2. Trimming took 4 bases from V and 5 from J; bases not matched to a gene: 15. Germline-derived CDR1 and CDR2 are SGHTA and FQGNSA. CDR3 length: 19 amino acids. The CDR3 bases are TGTGCCAGCAGCTACCCGGGACTAGCGGGAGTCCTATTTACGGAGACCCAGTACTTC. Protein sequence: CASSYPGLAGVLFTETQYF. Full variable domain (outside the CDR3, taken from reference TRBV7-2 and TRBJ2-5): GAGVSQSPSNKVTEKGKDVELRCDPISGHTALYWYRQSLGQGLEFLIYFQGNSAPDKSGLPSDRFSAERTGGSVSTLTIQRTQQEDSAVYLCASSYPGLAGVLFTETQYFGPGTRLLVL.

This clone was detected only a few times. The V gene is TRBV15, the J gene TRBJ1-5, with 8 bases fitting TRBD1. Germline trimming cut 5 bases from V and 3 bases from J; bases unmatched to any gene: 15. Germline V gene sequence: CDR1 LNHNV, CDR2 YYDKDF (reference sequence). CDR3 size: 18 residues. The CDR3 nucleotides read TGTGCCACCAGCCGAAGTACTATCCCACAGGGGGTCAATCAGCCCCAGCATTTT. Translated, it gives CATSRSTIPQGVNQPQHF.

This sequence joins TRBV11-2 and TRBJ2-3, with 7 bases identical to TRBD2. The CDR3 totals 19 residues. Germline V gene data show CDR1 as SGHAT and CDR2 as FQNNGV. The J segment lost 2 bases and the V segment lost 2 bases, leaving 16 bases of the junction unmatched. The CDR3, as DNA: TGTGCCAGCAGCTTATTGGGGAGACTAGCCGGCGGTTACACAGATACGCAGTATTTT. Amino acid sequence: CASSLLGRLAGGYTDTQYF.

This clone was observed a few times. The genes are TRBV6-5 and TRBJ2-7; TRBD1 aligns across 11 bases. Trimming at V came to 2 bases and at J to 3 bases, leaving 6 bases not matched to a gene. CDR1 is MNHEY, CDR2 SVGAGI, per germline. This CDR3 has 16 amino acids. The CDR3 loop is CASSYPRGQGGYEQYF. In DNA, the CDR3 is TGTGCCAGCAGTTACCCCCGGGGACAGGGGGGCTACGAGCAGTACTTC.

V usage is TRBV5-3 and J usage is TRBJ1-2; tentatively, D is TRBD1 (6 bases). Being an ORF, TRBV5-3 has a function that is uncertain. Trimming removed 1 base from V and 0 bases from J, with 7 bases in between. This CDR3 spans 14 amino acids. The CDR3, as DNA: TGTGCCAGAAGCTTGTGGACAGCTAACTATGGCTACACCTTC. Amino acid sequence: CARSLWTANYGYTF.

This clone was observed once. The chain uses TRBV19 and TRBJ2-2; perhaps TRBD2 as D (5 bases). Per the germline V gene, CDR1 is LNHDA and CDR2 is SQIVND (reference sequence). Trimming removed 10 bases from V and 4 bases from J, with 13 bases in between. There are 13 residues in the CDR3. The CDR3 protein is CATLRGITGELFF. The CDR3 coding sequence is TGTGCCACCCTTCGAGGGATCACCGGGGAGCTGTTTTTT.

This clone has just one count. The chain employs TRBV5-1 and TRBJ1-1, with 7 bases fitting TRBD1. Trimming cost V 5 bases and J 2 bases; bases outside gene matches: 6. The germline V gene encodes CDR1 SGHRS and CDR2 YFSETQ. The CDR3 covers 14 residues. The CDR3 protein is CASRGRTGNTEAFF. The CDR3, as DNA: TGCGCCAGCAGGGGAAGGACAGGCAACACTGAAGCTTTCTTT.

The chain has TRBV10-1 and TRBJ2-3; D is possibly TRBD2 (6 bases). Looked up from germline, CDR1 is WNHNN and CDR2 is SYGVQD (reference sequence). The CDR3 spans 12 residues. Trimming cost V 6 bases and J 7 bases, with 11 bases left between them. CDR3 DNA: TGCGCCAGCAGCCAGGACTACCATACGCAGTATTTT. Translation: CASSQDYHTQYF.

J is TRBJ1-5 and V is TRBV19; D possibly corresponds to TRBD1 (6 bases). Germline CDR1 reads LNHDA; CDR2 reads SQIVND (reference sequence). V dropped 1 base and J dropped 7 bases, with 14 bases sitting between them. The CDR3 sequence is 15 residues long. The CDR3 DNA follows: TGTGCCAGTAGTATAGTAGGTCAAGGGGGACAGCCCCAGCATTTT. As protein: CASSIVGQGGQPQHF.

The V gene is TRBV5-1, the J gene TRBJ2-2; D might be TRBD2 (6 bases). Germline V gene lookup returns CDR1 SGHRS and CDR2 YFSETQ. This CDR3 has 16 amino acids. V lost 0 bases to trimming and J lost 0 bases, with 9 bases between them. In DNA form, the CDR3 reads TGCGCCAGCAGCTTGGGGGGGGTTCCGAACACCGGGGAGCTGTTTTTT. It specifies CASSLGGVPNTGELFF.

The chain couples TRBV6-5 to TRBJ2-3; no firm D call. Germline V gene lookup returns CDR1 MNHEY and CDR2 SVGAGI. Trimming removed 0 bases from V and 1 base from J, with 11 bases in between. CDR3 length: 16 amino acids. CDR3 amino acids: CASSYSRPPGTDTQYF. The DNA of the CDR3 is TGTGCCAGCAGTTACTCGAGGCCTCCAGGCACAGATACGCAGTATTTT.

This clone was recorded only once. The chain carries TRBV7-9 and TRBJ1-1; TRBD1 might be the D (5 bases). Trimming stripped 4 bases from V and 8 bases from J, with 14 bases between. The CDR3 has 13 amino acids. CDR1 and CDR2 from the germline V gene are SEHNR and FQNEAQ (reference sequence). The CDR3 here is CASSSTAALEAFF. In DNA form, the CDR3 reads TGTGCCAGCAGCTCGACAGCCGCTTTGGAAGCTTTCTTT.

The chain is built from TRBV2 and TRBJ1-2; 10 positions agree with TRBD1. The CDR3 has 16 amino acids. Per germline, CDR1 SNHLY and CDR2 FYNNEI. V dropped 4 bases and J dropped 6; count of bases not matched to a gene: 11. CDR3 residues: CASSVDRGAFSDGYTF. The CDR3 DNA is TGTGCCAGCAGTGTGGACAGGGGGGCCTTCTCCGATGGCTACACCTTC.

The rearrangement links TRBV11-3 to TRBJ1-1; 7 bases match TRBD1. Trimming removed 4 bases from V and 0 bases from J; junction bases left unmatched: 8. The CDR3 loop spans 16 amino acids. CDR1 is SGHNT, CDR2 YENEEA, per germline. The CDR3 coding sequence is TGTGCCAGCAGCTCGACTTGGGGACAGTTGAACACTGAAGCTTTCTTT. Its translation is CASSSTWGQLNTEAFF. Combining the CDR3 with reference TRBV11-3 and TRBJ1-1 gives the whole variable domain EAGVVQSPRYKIIEKKQPVAFWCNPISGHNTLYWYLQNLGQGPELLIRYENEEAVDDSQLPKDRFSAERLKGVDSTLKIQPAELGDSAVYLCASSSTWGQLNTEAFFGQGTRLTVV.

This chain uses TRBV12-5 with TRBJ1-1; D is unresolved. Germline V lookup: CDR1 LGHNT, CDR2 FRNRAP. The V and J ends lost 7 bases and 1 base respectively, with 10 bases between them. The CDR3 totals 13 residues. CDR3 residues: CASAGVRNTEAFF. The CDR3 DNA reads as TGTGCTAGTGCCGGGGTCAGGAACACTGAAGCTTTCTTT.

This clone was picked up one time. This sequence joins TRBV6-5 and TRBJ2-7, with no clear D. The CDR3 is made up of 9 amino acids. Germline values: CDR1 MNHEY, CDR2 SVGAGI. The V end was cut by 5 bases, the J end by 9 bases, with 5 bases between. The CDR3 DNA sequence: TGTGCCAGCAGTGTCGGGCAGTACTTC. Translated: CASSVGQYF.

This chain links TRBV28 with TRBJ1-1, with 9 bases matching TRBD1. The CDR3 spans 17 residues. Looked up from germline, CDR1 is MDHEN and CDR2 is SYDVKM. Trimming removed 1 base from V and 0 bases from J; junction bases left unmatched: 6. The CDR3 spells CASSLFGTGLMNTEAFF. CDR3 DNA: TGTGCCAGCAGTTTATTCGGGACAGGGCTTATGAACACTGAAGCTTTCTTT. The whole variable domain, remainder taken from reference TRBV28 and TRBJ1-1, is DVKVTQSSRYLVKRTGEKVFLECVQDMDHENMFWYRQDPGLGLRLIYFSYDVKMKEKGDIPEGYSVSREKKERFSLILESASTNQTSMYLCASSLFGTGLMNTEAFFGQGTRLTVV.

The J gene is TRBJ1-1, the V gene TRBV5-6; maybe TRBD1 (6 bases). V lost 3 bases and J lost 9, with 18 bases in between. In germline, CDR1 is SGHDT, CDR2 YYEEEE. The CDR3 spans 14 residues. CDR3 nucleotide sequence: TGTGCCAGCAGCTGGGGGACAAGTGACGGCCAAGCTTTCTTT. It translates to CASSWGTSDGQAFF.